Shown below are 29 T cell receptor beta chains from a single sample sequenced in a study of siplizumab effects on memory and regulatory T cells (dated by TCRdb to 2018 to 2020). The library was built by means of the immunoSEQ multiplex PCR assay. Imported from immuneACCESS, the table was reduced by TCRdb to in-frame sequences with V and J called. These copies leave out some clones; in studies compared against another copy, an unresolved V gene accounts for under half, and the cause of the remainder is not known. Counted in this sample were more than 75,000 clones; roughly 97% of them appeared once. Under 0.04% of the sample rests with the top ten. Source material: naive CD4+ T cells sorted from blood. The cell subset or site label here, explained by the study, means: unstimulated naive T cells. Receptors were obtained from a human donor in good health.

The chain recombines TRBV4-1 with TRBJ2-7; no definite D call. Germline V gene lookup returns CDR1 MGHRA and CDR2 YSYEKL. This CDR3 is built from 12 residues. V gave up 1 base and J gave up 2 bases, with 3 bases separating them. CDR3 bases: TGCGCCAGCAGCCAAGGGGCCTACGAGCAGTACTTC. Translated: CASSQGAYEQYF.

CDR3: CSAAGGQPQHF. For the CDR3, the DNA is TGCAGTGCGGCGGGGGGACAGCCCCAGCATTTT. The chain couples TRBV20-1 to TRBJ1-5, with D perhaps matching TRBD1 (5 bases). CDR1 is DFQATT, CDR2 SNEGSKA, per germline (reference sequence). The CDR3 has 11 residues. Trimming removed 6 bases at V and 7 bases at J, with 10 bases between.

The V and J genes are TRBV7-9 and TRBJ1-2, with unresolved D. Germline V gene lookup returns CDR1 SEHNR and CDR2 FQNEAQ (reference sequence). The CDR3 loop spans 13 amino acids. V was shortened by 2 bases and J by 5 bases, with 9 bases between the two germline ends. CDR3 DNA: TGTGCCAGCAGCTTAAACGGGCAGTATGGCTACACCTTC. This codes for CASSLNGQYGYTF.

The chain uses TRBV5-4 and TRBJ1-1, with 7 positions matching TRBD1. CDR1 and CDR2 from the germline V gene are SGHNT and YYREEE (reference sequence). The V segment lost 2 bases and the J segment 3 bases; nucleotides outside the gene matches: 7. The CDR3 is 15 residues long. CDR3: CASSFLGGGYTEAFF. In nucleotides, the CDR3 is TGTGCCAGCAGCTTTTTGGGAGGGGGCTACACTGAAGCTTTCTTT.

Notes on this clone: Its ends do not fully match the called genes, so a read error is possible. This chain uses TRBV4-1 with TRBJ1-6; D is unresolved. Germline values: CDR1 MGHRA, CDR2 YSYEKL. The length of the CDR3 is 15 residues. CDR3 coding DNA: TGCGCCAGCAGCCAAGTTAACTTCTATAATTCTCCCCTCCACTTT. It specifies CASSQVNFYNSPLHF.

The rearrangement uses TRBV19 and TRBJ1-1, with a possible D match to TRBD1 (6 bases). This CDR3 has 16 residues. Trimming pared 8 bases from V and 4 bases from J, leaving 23 bases between. Germline lookup yields CDR1 LNHDA and CDR2 SQIVND (reference sequence). DNA for the CDR3: TGTGCCAGTGTTACGGGACAACCGGGACGTCGCACTGAAGCTTTCTTT. The encoded protein is CASVTGQPGRRTEAFF.

This chain uses TRBV13 with TRBJ2-5, with TRBD1 matching 8 bases. Germline V CDR1 and CDR2: PRHDT, FYEKMQ (reference sequence). The V segment lost 5 bases and the J segment 13 bases; nucleotides outside the gene matches: 9. This CDR3 region has 12 residues. CDR3 protein: CASSQDRAGGYF. CDR3 DNA sequence: TGTGCCAGCAGCCAGGACAGGGCCGGAGGGTACTTC.

The rearrangement joins TRBV10-3 to TRBJ1-4; weak D call: TRBD1 (6 bases). The germline V gene encodes CDR1 ENHRY and CDR2 SYGVKD. V lost 5 bases and J lost 0, with 10 bases in between. The CDR3 has 15 residues. CDR3 DNA sequence: TGTGCCATCAGTCAGGGGAGAGCAACTAATGAAAAACTGTTTTTT. Its protein product is CAISQGRATNEKLFF.

For the CDR3, the DNA is TGCAGCTTCGGACAGATCGATGAGCAGTTCTTC. Encoded protein: CSFGQIDEQFF. The chain carries TRBV29-1 and TRBJ2-1; D is perhaps TRBD1 (6 bases). Trimming shortened V by 8 bases and J by 8 bases, and 13 bases separated the two germline ends. Germline lookup yields CDR1 SQVTM and CDR2 ANQGSEA. This CDR3 contains 11 residues.

This chain connects TRBV19 to TRBJ1-5; D ambiguous. The CDR3 has 13 residues. The germline V gene encodes CDR1 LNHDA and CDR2 SQIVND (reference sequence). Between the trimmed V and J ends, which lost 7 bases and 3 bases, there was a span of 10 bases. This CDR3 is CASMAGDNQPQHF. The DNA of the CDR3 is TGTGCCAGTATGGCAGGAGACAATCAGCCCCAGCATTTT.

The chain is built from TRBV5-1 and TRBJ2-5; TRBD2 aligns across 12 bases. The V and J ends lost 6 bases and 5 bases, in that order; junction bases with no gene match: 8. The germline CDR1 and CDR2 sequences are SGHRS and YFSETQ. The CDR3 consists of 15 residues. CDR3 amino acids: CASTRLAGVRETQYF. In DNA, the CDR3 is TGCGCCAGCACCCGACTAGCGGGGGTTAGGGAGACCCAGTACTTC.

The V and J genes are TRBV7-3 and TRBJ2-1; TRBD2 agrees at 9 bases. Germline V gene sequence: CDR1 SGHTA, CDR2 FQGTGA. The CDR3 is 13 residues long. V shed 5 bases and J 9 bases; nucleotides not matched to a gene: 5. This CDR3 is CASSRTSVGEQFF. The CDR3 DNA sequence: TGTGCCAGCAGCCGGACTAGCGTGGGTGAGCAGTTCTTC.

This sequence joins TRBV21-1 and TRBJ2-1. TRBV21-1 is classified as a pseudogene. The CDR3 consists of 17 residues. The CDR3 protein is CASTKIPVGGPRDNQFF. The CDR3 nucleotides read TGTGCCAGCACCAAAATTCCGGTTGGGGGCCCGCGGGACAATCAGTTCTTC.

As DNA, the CDR3 is TGTGCCAGCAGCTTCAGGCGGGGCAGCGGGGAGCTGTTTTTT. Translated: CASSFRRGSGELFF. V gene TRBV7-3 combines with J gene TRBJ2-2, with a tentative D call TRBD2 (6 bases). The CDR3 is 14 amino acids. Trimming removed 3 bases at V and 7 bases at J, with 12 bases between. The germline CDR1 and CDR2 sequences are SGHTA and FQGTGA.

This sequence joins TRBV7-3 and TRBJ2-3, with 15 nucleotides matching TRBD2. Germline V gene data show CDR1 as SGHTA and CDR2 as FQGTGA. This CDR3 region has 19 residues. J was trimmed by 6 bases and V by 2 bases; bases with no gene match: 12. CDR3 coding DNA: TGTGCCAGCAGCTTAGTAGGACTAGCGGGGGGGCCTGGCGAGGATACGCAGTATTTT. The encoded protein is CASSLVGLAGGPGEDTQYF.

In regard to this clone: One end of the junction does not line up with germline, which may come from a read error. This chain links TRBV10-3 with TRBJ1-2; D gene ambiguous. This CDR3 has 13 amino acids. CDR1 is ENHRY, CDR2 SYGVKD, per germline. Here the CDR3 DNA reads TGTGCCATCACTGAGGGTTGGGGCTATGGCTACACCTTC. It translates to CAITEGWGYGYTF.

This sequence joins TRBV5-4 and TRBJ1-1; D gene ambiguous. CDR1 and CDR2 from the germline V gene are SGHNT and YYREEE (reference sequence). CDR3 length: 14 residues. The V end lost 4 bases, the J end lost 6 bases, and 16 bases lay between the germline ends. The CDR3 protein is CASSAGLGSAEAFF. CDR3 DNA: TGTGCCAGCAGCGCTGGGCTGGGGTCGGCTGAAGCTTTCTTT.

J is TRBJ1-5 and V is TRBV7-2, with TRBD1 matching 10 bases. The germline gives CDR1 SGHTA, CDR2 FQGNSA. The CDR3 has 18 amino acids. Germline trimming cut 2 bases from V and 3 bases from J; bases unmatched to any gene: 10. The CDR3 spells CASSLQGTGADHNQPQHF. In DNA form, the CDR3 reads TGTGCCAGCAGCTTACAAGGGACAGGGGCTGATCACAATCAGCCCCAGCATTTT.

This rearrangement joins TRBV10-2 to TRBJ1-2, with D maybe TRBD1 (5 bases). Germline V gene sequence: CDR1 WSHSY, CDR2 SAAADI. The CDR3 loop spans 14 amino acids. V lost 4 bases and J 4 bases, leaving 13 bases between the germline ends. The CDR3 is CASSGWDERYGYTF. The CDR3 DNA reads TGCGCCAGCAGTGGTTGGGACGAACGCTATGGCTACACCTTC.

This clone was seen only once. The chain joins TRBV7-3 to TRBJ2-1, with D possibly TRBD2 on 6 matching bases. Trimming shortened V by 5 bases and J by 4 bases, and 15 bases separated the two germline ends. Germline lookup yields CDR1 SGHTA and CDR2 FQGTGA. The CDR3 is 15 amino acids. This CDR3 reads CASSIAGTGYNEQFF. CDR3 DNA sequence: TGTGCCAGCAGCATCGCCGGGACTGGTTACAATGAGCAGTTCTTC.

V gene TRBV5-4 combines with J gene TRBJ1-6; no definite D call. The CDR3 has 15 residues. Germline CDR1 and CDR2: SGHNT and YYREEE (reference sequence). The V end lost 4 bases, the J end lost 1 base, and 9 bases lay between the germline ends. The CDR3 region has the DNA TGTGCCAGCAGCGAAGGTTATTCCTATAATTCACCCCTCCACTTT. This sequence encodes CASSEGYSYNSPLHF.

The chain joins TRBV28 to TRBJ1-2; D ambiguous. The germline gives CDR1 MDHEN, CDR2 SYDVKM. V was cut by 3 bases and J by 5 bases, with 10 bases left in between. The CDR3 contains 13 residues. The CDR3 sequence: CASSLRAFYGYTF. For the CDR3, the DNA is TGTGCCAGCAGTTTGCGGGCTTTTTATGGCTACACCTTC.

This clone was recorded only once. This chain joins TRBV28 and TRBJ2-7, with TRBD2 matching 11 bases. Germline V gene lookup returns CDR1 MDHEN and CDR2 SYDVKM. V shed 5 bases, J shed 2 bases, and the junction held 5 bases outside the gene matches. This CDR3 has 15 residues. CDR3 DNA: TGTGCCAGCAGTGAGTTTAGCGGGGGGGCCTACGAGCAGTACTTC. Its translation is CASSEFSGGAYEQYF.

J is TRBJ2-2 and V is TRBV7-9; 14 bases are a match to TRBD2. The germline CDR1 and CDR2 sequences are SEHNR and FQNEAQ (reference sequence). The trim removed 7 bases at V and 3 bases at J, leaving 13 bases unmatched. This CDR3 region has 19 residues. CDR3 DNA: TGTGCCAGCACTACTCCTTCGACGGGACTAGCGGGGGACACCGGGGAGCTGTTTTTT. This encodes CASTTPSTGLAGDTGELFF.

The gene calls are TRBV5-1 and TRBJ2-5; no clear D. This CDR3 is 14 amino acids long. The V end lost 0 bases, the J end lost 1 base, and 7 bases lay between the germline ends. CDR1 SGHRS and CDR2 YFSETQ come from the germline V gene. The chain's CDR3 is CASSLALSQETQYF. CDR3 bases: TGCGCCAGCAGCTTGGCCCTCTCCCAAGAGACCCAGTACTTC. Full variable domain (remainder filled in from reference TRBV5-1 and TRBJ2-5): KAGVTQTPRYLIKTRGQQVTLSCSPISGHRSVSWYQQTPGQGLQFLFEYFSETQRNKGNFPGRFSGRQFSNSRSEMNVSTLELGDSALYLCASSLALSQETQYFGPGTRLLVL.

CDR3 DNA: TGTGCCAGTAGTATTCGGAGACAGGGCTCGCCTCGTTCTGGAAACACCATATATTTT. Protein sequence: CASSIRRQGSPRSGNTIYF. The rearrangement links TRBV19 to TRBJ1-3; the match to TRBD1 covers 7 bases. The germline gives CDR1 LNHDA, CDR2 SQIVND (reference sequence). The CDR3 has 19 amino acids. V shed 3 bases and J 1 base; nucleotides not matched to a gene: 15. The full variable domain, with the rest looked up from reference TRBV19 and TRBJ1-3, is DGGITQSPKYLFRKEGQNVTLSCEQNLNHDAMYWYRQDPGQGLRLIYYSQIVNDFQKGDIAEGYSVSREKKESFPLTVTSAQKNPTAFYLCASSIRRQGSPRSGNTIYFGEGSWLTVV.

The chain carries TRBV27 and TRBJ2-3; a possible D gene is TRBD1 (5 bases). V was trimmed by 1 base and J by 2 bases, leaving 10 bases between them. Germline-derived CDR1 and CDR2 are MNHEY and SMNVEV (reference sequence). The CDR3 runs to 15 residues. The DNA of the CDR3 is TGTGCCAGCAGTTTATGGGGCGGCACCACAGATACGCAGTATTTT. Protein product: CASSLWGGTTDTQYF.

The chain employs TRBV2 and TRBJ1-5; TRBD1 matches 7 bases. V was pared by 5 bases and J by 2 bases, with 9 bases of the junction left unmatched. CDR3 length: 16 residues. In germline, CDR1 is SNHLY, CDR2 FYNNEI. DNA of the CDR3: TGTGCCAGCAGTAGGGACAGCAATTCGGGCAATCAGCCCCAGCATTTT. Encoded protein: CASSRDSNSGNQPQHF.

This rearrangement joins TRBV5-1 to TRBJ1-1; 7 positions agree with TRBD1. Trimming at V came to 4 bases and at J to 5 bases, leaving 8 bases not matched to a gene. In germline, CDR1 is SGHRS, CDR2 YFSETQ. The CDR3 extends over 14 amino acids. The CDR3 coding sequence is TGCGCCAGCAGCGCAGACAGGGCGGGAACTGAAGCTTTCTTT. This sequence encodes CASSADRAGTEAFF.